The 4 T cell receptor beta chains reported below all come from one sample, sequenced in a study of T cells in Graves' hyperthyroidism and ophthalmopathy. Regions amplified from RNA transcripts were the TCR beta CDR3 regions. Initially, a first-round RT-PCR of the TCR CDR3 employed the HTBI primer set. TCRdb used MiXCR to reprocess the multiplex PCR reads, holding one entry per CDR3 protein. The table shows approximately 600,000 distinct CDR3 sequences, with around 20% occurring only once. Input material: blood. The receptors stem from a man aged 25 to 40 with Graves' ophthalmopathy.

Of note for this clonotype: A much bigger clone sits one base away, suggesting this may be a read error. The chain joins TRBV12-3 or TRBV12-4 to TRBJ2-1, with 8 bases that match TRBD2. The CDR3 has 16 residues. CDR3 coding DNA: TGTGCCAGCAGCCCAGGGGAAGCGGGAGTCTACAATGAGCAGCTCTTC. Translating it yields CASSPGEAGVYNEQLF.

This clonotype was seen a handful of times. The chain has TRBV2 and TRBJ2-1, with D perhaps matching TRBD1 (5 bases). Germline V gene data show CDR1 as SNHLY and CDR2 as FYNNEI. The V end lost 7 bases, the J end lost 7 bases, and 20 bases lay between the germline ends. The CDR3 spans 15 residues. The CDR3 here is CASTSTQGAVNEQFF. CDR3 coding DNA: TGTGCCAGCACCTCTACTCAGGGCGCAGTAAATGAGCAGTTCTTC.

The V gene is TRBV20-1, the J gene TRBJ2-1; tentative D call: TRBD1 (7 bases). Germline V gene lookup returns CDR1 DFQATT and CDR2 SNEGSKA (reference sequence). The CDR3 sequence is 18 residues long. V was pared by 6 bases and J by 5 bases, with 29 bases between. The CDR3 nucleotides are TGCAGTGCCACGGGAGCGATACTGGGACAGAGAACCCACAATGAGCAGTTCTTC. Protein product: CSATGAILGQRTHNEQFF.

The rearrangement links TRBV28 to TRBJ2-4; tentatively, D is TRBD2 (5 bases). CDR1 MDHEN and CDR2 SYDVKM come from the germline V gene. V was pared by 3 bases and J by 2 bases, with 17 bases between. CDR3 length: 17 amino acids. CDR3 in amino acids: CASSFPTTLGSKNIQYF. CDR3 DNA: TGTGCCAGCAGTTTCCCGACTACTCTTGGGTCCAAAAACATTCAGTACTTC.